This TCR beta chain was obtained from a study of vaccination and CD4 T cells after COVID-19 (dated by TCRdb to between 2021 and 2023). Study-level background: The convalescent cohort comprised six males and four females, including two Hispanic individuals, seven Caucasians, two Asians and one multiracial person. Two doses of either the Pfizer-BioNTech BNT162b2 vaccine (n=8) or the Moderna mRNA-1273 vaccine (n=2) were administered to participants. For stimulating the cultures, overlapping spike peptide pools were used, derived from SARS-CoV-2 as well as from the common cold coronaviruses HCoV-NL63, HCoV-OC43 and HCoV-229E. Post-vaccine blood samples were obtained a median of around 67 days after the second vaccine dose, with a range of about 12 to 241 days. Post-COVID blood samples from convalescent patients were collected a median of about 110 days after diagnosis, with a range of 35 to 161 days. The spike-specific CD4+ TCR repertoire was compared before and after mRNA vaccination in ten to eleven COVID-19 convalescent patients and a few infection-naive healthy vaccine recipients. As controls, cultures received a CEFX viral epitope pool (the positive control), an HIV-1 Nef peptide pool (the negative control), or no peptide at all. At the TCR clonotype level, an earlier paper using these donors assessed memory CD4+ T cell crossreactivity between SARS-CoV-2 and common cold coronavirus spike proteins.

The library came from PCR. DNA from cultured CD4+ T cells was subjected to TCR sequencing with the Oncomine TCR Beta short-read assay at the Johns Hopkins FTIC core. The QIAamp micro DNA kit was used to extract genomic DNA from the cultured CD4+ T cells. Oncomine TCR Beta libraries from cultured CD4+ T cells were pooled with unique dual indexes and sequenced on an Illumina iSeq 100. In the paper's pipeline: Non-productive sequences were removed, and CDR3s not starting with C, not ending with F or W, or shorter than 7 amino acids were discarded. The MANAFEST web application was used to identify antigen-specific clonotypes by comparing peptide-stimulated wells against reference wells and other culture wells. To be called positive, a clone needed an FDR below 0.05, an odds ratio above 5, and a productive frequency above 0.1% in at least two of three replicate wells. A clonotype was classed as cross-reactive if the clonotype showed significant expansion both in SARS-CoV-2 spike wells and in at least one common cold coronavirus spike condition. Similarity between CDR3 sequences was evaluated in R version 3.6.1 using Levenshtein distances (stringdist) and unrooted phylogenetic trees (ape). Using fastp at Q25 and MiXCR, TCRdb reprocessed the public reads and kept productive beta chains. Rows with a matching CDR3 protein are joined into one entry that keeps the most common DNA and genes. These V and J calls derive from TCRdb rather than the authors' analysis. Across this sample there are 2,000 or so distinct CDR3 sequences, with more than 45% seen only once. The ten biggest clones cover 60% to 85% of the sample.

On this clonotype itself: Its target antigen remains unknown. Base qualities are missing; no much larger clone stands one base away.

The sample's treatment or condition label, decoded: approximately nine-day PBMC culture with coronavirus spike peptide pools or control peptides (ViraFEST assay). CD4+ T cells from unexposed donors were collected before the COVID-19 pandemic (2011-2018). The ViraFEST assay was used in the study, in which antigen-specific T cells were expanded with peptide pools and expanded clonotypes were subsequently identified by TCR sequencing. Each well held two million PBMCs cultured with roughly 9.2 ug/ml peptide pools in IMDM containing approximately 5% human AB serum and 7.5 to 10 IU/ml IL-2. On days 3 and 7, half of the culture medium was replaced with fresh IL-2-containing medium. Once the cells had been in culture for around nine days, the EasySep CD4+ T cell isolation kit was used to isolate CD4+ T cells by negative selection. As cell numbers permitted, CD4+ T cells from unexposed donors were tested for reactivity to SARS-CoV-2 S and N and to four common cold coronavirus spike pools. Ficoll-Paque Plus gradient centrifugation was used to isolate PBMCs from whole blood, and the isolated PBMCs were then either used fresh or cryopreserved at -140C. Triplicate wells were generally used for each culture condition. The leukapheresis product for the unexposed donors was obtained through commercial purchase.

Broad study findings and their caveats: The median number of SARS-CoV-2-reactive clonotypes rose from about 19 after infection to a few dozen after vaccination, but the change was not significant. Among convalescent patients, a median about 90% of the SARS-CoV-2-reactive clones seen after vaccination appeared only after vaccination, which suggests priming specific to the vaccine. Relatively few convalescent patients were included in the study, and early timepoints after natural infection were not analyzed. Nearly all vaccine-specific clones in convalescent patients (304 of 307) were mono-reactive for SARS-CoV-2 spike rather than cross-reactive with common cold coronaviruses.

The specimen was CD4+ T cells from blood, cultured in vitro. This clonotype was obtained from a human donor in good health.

In nucleotide form, the sequence is TGTGCCAGCAGACCGACAGGGGAATACACTGAAGCTTTCTTT. Translation gives CASRPTGEYTEAFF. The chain was built from TRBV7-2 and TRBJ1-1, with 8 junctional bases fitting TRBD1. For this chain, trimming is 6 bases at the V end and 3 bases at the J end, and the number of junction bases without a gene match is 6. Its CDR3 holds 14 amino acids, cysteine through phenylalanine. Solely the CDR3 DNA is kept, with 42 bases framed from the first base. CDR1 SGHTA and CDR2 FQGNSA were looked up in the germline V gene.